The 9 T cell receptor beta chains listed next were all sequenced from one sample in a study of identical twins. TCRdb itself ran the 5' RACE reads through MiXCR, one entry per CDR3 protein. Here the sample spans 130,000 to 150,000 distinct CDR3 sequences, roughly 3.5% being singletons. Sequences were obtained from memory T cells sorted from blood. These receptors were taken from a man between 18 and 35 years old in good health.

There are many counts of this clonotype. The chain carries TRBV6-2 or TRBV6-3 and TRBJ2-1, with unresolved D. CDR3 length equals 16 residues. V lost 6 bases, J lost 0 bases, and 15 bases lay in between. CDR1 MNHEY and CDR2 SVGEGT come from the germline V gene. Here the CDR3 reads CASSFTPGFSYNEQFF. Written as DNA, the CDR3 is TGTGCCAGCAGCTTCACACCGGGCTTCTCCTACAATGAGCAGTTCTTC.

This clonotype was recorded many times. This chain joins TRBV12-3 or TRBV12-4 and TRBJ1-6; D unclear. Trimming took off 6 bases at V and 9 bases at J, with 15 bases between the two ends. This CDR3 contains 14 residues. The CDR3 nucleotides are TGTGCCAGCAGCCTTGTCGGGGAAGCTTCACCCCTCCACTTT. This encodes CASSLVGEASPLHF.

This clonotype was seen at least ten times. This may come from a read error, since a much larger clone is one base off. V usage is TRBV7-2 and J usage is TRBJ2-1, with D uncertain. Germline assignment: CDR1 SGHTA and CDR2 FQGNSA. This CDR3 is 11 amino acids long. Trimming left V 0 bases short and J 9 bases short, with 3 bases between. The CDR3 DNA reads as TGTGCCAGCAGCTTAGCGATTGAGCAGTTCTTC. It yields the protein CASSLAIEQFF.

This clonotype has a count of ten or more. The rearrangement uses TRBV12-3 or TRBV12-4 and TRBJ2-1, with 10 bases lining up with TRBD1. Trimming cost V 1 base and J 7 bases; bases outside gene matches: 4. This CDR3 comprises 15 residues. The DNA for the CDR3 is TGTGCCAGCAGTTTAGGCGGGACAGGGGAAAATGAGCAGTTCTTC. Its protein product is CASSLGGTGENEQFF.

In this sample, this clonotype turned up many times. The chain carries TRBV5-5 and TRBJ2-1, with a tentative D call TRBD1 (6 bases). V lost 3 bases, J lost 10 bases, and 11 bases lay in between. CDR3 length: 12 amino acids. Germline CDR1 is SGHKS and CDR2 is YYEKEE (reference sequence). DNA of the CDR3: TGTGCCAGCAGCTGGACAGTTCTGGAGCAGTTCTTC. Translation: CASSWTVLEQFF.

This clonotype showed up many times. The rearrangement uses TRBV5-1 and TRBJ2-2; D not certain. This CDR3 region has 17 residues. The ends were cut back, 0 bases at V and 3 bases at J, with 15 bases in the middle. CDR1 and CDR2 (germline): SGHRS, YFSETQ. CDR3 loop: CASSLAGVVGYTGELFF. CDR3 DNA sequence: TGCGCCAGCAGCTTGGCTGGGGTAGTGGGGTACACCGGGGAGCTGTTTTTT. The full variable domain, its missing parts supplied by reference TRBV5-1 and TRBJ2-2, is KAGVTQTPRYLIKTRGQQVTLSCSPISGHRSVSWYQQTPGQGLQFLFEYFSETQRNKGNFPGRFSGRQFSNSRSEMNVSTLELGDSALYLCASSLAGVVGYTGELFFGEGSRLTVL.

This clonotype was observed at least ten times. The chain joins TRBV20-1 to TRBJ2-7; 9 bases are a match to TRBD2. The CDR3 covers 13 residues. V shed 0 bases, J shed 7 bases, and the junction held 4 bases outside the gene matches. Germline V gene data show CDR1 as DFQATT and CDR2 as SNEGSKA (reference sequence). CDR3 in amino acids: CSARDRREGEQYV. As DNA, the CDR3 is TGCAGTGCTAGAGATAGGCGGGAGGGTGAGCAGTACGTC.

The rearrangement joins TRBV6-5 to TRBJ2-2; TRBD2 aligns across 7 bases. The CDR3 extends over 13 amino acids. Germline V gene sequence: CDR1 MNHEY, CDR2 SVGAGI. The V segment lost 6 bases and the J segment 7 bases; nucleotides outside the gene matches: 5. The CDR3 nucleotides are TGTGCCAGCAGGTCCTCGGGGGGCGGGGAGCTGTTTTTT. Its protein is CASRSSGGGELFF.

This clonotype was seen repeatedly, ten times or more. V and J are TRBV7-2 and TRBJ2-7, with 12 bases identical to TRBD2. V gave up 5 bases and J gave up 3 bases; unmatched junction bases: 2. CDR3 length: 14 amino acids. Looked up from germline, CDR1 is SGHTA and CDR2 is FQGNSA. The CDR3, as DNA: TGTGCCAGCAGCCCGGGACTAGCGGGCTACGAGCAGTACGTC. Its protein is CASSPGLAGYEQYV.